The sequence of this T cell receptor (beta chain) was determined in a study of identical twins. Unique molecular identifiers were present on the cDNA, and a universal primer site came from template switching. MiXCR, applied by TCRdb to the 5' RACE reads, yields one record per CDR3 protein. The sample lists 690,000 or so distinct CDR3 sequences, under 9% occurring once. This CDR3 has 15 amino acids. Trimming removed 5 bases at V and 6 bases at J, with 17 bases between. CDR1 is SGHTA and CDR2 is FQGNSA in the germline V gene. This same sample was also part of a study on yellow fever vaccine responses in identical twins.

This TCR derives from a young woman in good health. Sequences were obtained from PBMCs. J is TRBJ2-1 and V is TRBV7-2; D is possibly TRBD2 (6 bases). CDR3 in DNA: TGTGCCAGCAGCCCCTGGGAGGAGGGCCTCAATGAGCAGTTCTTC. Translation gives CASSPWEEGLNEQFF.